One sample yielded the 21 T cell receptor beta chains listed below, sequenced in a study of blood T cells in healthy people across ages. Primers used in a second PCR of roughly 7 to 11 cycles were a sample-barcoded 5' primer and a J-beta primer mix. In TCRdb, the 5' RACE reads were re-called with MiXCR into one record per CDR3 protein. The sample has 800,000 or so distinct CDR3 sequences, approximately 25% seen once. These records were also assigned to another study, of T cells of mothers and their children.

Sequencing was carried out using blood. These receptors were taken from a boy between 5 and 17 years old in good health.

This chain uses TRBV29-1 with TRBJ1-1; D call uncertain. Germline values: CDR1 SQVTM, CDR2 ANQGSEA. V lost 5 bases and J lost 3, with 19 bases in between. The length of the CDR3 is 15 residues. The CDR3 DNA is TGCAGCGTTAATTTCAGGCAAGTGGACTACACTGAAGCTTTCTTT. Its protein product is CSVNFRQVDYTEAFF.

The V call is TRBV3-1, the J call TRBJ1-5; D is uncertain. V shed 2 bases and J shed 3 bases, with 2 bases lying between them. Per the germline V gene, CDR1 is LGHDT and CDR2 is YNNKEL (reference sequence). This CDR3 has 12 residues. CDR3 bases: TGTGCCAGCAGCCAACACAATCAGCCCCAGCATTTT. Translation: CASSQHNQPQHF.

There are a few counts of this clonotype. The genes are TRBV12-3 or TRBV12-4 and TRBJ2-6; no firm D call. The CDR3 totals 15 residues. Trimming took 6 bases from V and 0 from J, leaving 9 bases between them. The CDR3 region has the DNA TGTGCCAGCAGACCTCAGTTCTCTGGGGCCAACGTCCTGACTTTC. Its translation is CASRPQFSGANVLTF.

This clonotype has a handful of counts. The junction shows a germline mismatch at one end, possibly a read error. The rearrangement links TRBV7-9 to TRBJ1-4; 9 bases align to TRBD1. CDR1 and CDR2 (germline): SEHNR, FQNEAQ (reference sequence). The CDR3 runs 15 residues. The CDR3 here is CANSLFTGGTEKLFF. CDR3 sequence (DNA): TGTGCCAACAGCTTATTCACAGGGGGCACCGAAAAACTGTTTTTT.

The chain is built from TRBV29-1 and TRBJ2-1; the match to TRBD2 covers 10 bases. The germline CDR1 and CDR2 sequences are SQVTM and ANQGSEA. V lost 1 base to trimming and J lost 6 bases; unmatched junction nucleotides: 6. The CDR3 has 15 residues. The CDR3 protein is CSVEAVGLAFNEQFF. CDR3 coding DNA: TGCAGCGTTGAAGCGGTGGGACTAGCGTTCAATGAGCAGTTCTTC.

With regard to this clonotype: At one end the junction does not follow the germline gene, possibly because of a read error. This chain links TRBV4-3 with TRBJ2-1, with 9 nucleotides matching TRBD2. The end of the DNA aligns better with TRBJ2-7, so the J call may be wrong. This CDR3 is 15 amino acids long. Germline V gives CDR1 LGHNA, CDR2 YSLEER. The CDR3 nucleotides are TGCGCCGGCAGCCAAGTAGGCGGGGGGGACTACGAGCAGTACTTC. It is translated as CAGSQVGGGDYEQYF.

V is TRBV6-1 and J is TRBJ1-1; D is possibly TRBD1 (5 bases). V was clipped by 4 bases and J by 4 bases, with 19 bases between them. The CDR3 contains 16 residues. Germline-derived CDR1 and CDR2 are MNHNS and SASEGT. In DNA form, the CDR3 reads TGTGCCAGCAGTGGACCTTGGGACCCCCGGAGCACTGAAGCTTTCTTT. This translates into CASSGPWDPRSTEAFF.

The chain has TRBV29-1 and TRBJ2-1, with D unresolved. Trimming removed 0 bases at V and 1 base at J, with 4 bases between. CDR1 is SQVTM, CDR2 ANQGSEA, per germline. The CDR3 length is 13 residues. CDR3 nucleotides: TGCAGCGTTGAAGATTATTCCTACAATGAGCAGTTCTTC. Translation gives CSVEDYSYNEQFF.

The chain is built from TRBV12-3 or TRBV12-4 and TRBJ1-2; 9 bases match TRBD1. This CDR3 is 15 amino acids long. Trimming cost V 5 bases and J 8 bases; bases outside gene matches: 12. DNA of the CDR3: TGTGCCAGCAGTCCATACGGACAGGGGCTCTCGGGCTACACCTTC. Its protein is CASSPYGQGLSGYTF.

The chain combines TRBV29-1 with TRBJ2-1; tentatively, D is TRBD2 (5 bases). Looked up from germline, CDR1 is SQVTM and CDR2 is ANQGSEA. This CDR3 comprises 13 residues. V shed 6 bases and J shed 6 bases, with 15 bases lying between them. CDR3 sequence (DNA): TGCAGCGTCCTCAAGGGAGTAGGCAATGAGCAGTTCTTC. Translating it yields CSVLKGVGNEQFF.

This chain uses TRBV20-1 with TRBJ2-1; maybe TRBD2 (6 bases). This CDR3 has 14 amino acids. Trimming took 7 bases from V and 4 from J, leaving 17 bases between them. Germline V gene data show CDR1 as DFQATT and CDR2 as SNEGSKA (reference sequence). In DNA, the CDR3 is TGCAGTGTTAGCCGGGGGACCTTATACAATGAGCAGTTCTTC. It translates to CSVSRGTLYNEQFF.

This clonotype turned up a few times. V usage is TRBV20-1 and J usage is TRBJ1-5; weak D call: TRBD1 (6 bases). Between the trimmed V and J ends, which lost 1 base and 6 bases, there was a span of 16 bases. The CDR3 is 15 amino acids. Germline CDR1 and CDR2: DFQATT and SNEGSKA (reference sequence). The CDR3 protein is CSARVDTGKGQPQHF. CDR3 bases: TGCAGTGCTAGAGTCGATACAGGGAAAGGTCAGCCCCAGCATTTT.

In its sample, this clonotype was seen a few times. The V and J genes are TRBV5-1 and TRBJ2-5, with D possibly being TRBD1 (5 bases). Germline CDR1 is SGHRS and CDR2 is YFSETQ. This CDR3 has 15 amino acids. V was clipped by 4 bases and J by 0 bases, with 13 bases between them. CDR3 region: CASSLIGQNQETQYF. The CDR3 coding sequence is TGCGCCAGCAGCCTCATAGGACAAAACCAAGAGACCCAGTACTTC.

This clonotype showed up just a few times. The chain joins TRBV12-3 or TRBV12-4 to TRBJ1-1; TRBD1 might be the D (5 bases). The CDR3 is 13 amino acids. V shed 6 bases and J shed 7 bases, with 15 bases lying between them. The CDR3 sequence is CASSPAGGLEAFF. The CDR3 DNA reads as TGTGCCAGCAGCCCCGCGGGGGGTCTTGAAGCTTTCTTT.

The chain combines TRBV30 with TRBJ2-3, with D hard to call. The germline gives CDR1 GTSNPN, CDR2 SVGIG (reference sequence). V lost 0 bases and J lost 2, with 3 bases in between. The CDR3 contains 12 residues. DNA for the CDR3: TGTGCCTGGAGTGTACCCACAGATACGCAGTATTTT. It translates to CAWSVPTDTQYF. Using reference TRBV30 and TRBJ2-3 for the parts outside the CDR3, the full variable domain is SQTIHQWPATLVQPVGSPLSLECTVEGTSNPNLYWYRQAAGRGLQLLFYSVGIGQISSEVPQNLSASRPQDRQFILSSKKLLLSDSGFYLCAWSVPTDTQYFGPGTRLTVL.

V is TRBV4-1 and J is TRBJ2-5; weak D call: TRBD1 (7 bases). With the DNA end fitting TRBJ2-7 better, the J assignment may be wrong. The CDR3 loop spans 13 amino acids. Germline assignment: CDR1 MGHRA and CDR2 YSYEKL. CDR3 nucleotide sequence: TGCGCCAGCAGCACAGGGGAGGCCTACGAGCAGTACTTC. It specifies CASSTGEAYEQYF.

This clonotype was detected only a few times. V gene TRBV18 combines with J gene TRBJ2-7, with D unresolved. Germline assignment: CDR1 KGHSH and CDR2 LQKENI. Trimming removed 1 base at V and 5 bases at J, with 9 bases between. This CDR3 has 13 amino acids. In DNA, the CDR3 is TGTGCCAGCTCACCACAGTCGGCAGACGAGCAGTACTTC. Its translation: CASSPQSADEQYF.

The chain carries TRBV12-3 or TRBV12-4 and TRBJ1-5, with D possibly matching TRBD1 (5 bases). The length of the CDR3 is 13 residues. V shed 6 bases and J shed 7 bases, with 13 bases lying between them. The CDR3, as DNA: TGTGCCAGCAGCCCCGTCGGGGGACAGCCCCAGCATTTT. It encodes CASSPVGGQPQHF.

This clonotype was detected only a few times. CDR3 sequence: CASSQDPSDRSPLHF. CDR3 sequence (DNA): TGCGCCAGCAGCCAAGACCCTTCAGACAGATCACCCCTCCACTTT. This chain connects TRBV4-1 to TRBJ1-6, with D maybe TRBD1 (5 bases). Trimming cost V 0 bases and J 10 bases, with 13 bases left between them. The CDR3 covers 15 residues. Germline V gives CDR1 MGHRA, CDR2 YSYEKL.

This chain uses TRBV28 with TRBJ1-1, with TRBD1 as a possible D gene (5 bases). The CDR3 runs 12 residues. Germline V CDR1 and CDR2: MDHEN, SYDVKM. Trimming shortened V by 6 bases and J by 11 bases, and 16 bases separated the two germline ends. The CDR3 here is CASRLGAMGAFF. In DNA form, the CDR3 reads TGTGCCAGCAGATTAGGGGCCATGGGGGCTTTCTTT.

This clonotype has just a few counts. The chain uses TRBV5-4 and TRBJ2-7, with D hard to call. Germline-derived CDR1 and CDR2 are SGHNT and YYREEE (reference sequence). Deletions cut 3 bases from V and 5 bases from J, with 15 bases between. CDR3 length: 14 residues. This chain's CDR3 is CASSWKDVSHEQYF. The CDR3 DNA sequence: TGTGCCAGCAGCTGGAAGGACGTGAGCCACGAGCAGTACTTC. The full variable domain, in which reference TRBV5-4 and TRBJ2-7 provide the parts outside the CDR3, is ETGVTQSPTHLIKTRGQQVTLRCSSQSGHNTVSWYQQALGQGPQFIFQYYREEENGRGNFPPRFSGLQFPNYSSELNVNALELDDSALYLCASSWKDVSHEQYFGPGTRLTVT.